The sequence of this T cell receptor (beta chain) was determined in a study of CD4 T cells in lung cancer (dated by TCRdb to between 2017 and 2020). For the wider study: The study screened blood T cells of NSCLC patients for responses to candidate mutation-encoded neoepitopes and isolated neoantigen-specific CD4+ T-cell clones and TCRs. Tumor and non-adjacent lung tissue were obtained from four patients undergoing curative-intent resections for stage I-III non-small cell lung cancer. The resected patients had lung adenocarcinoma or squamous cell carcinoma, were aged 60 to 69 at blood donation, and mostly were former smokers. Before blood donation, patients had received treatments including platinum chemotherapy, and some received nivolumab or pembrolizumab. Deep sequencing of TCRB was used to follow the frequency of neoantigen-specific clonotypes in tumor resections, non-adjacent lung and cultured T-cell products.

The CDR3 covers 15 residues, taking in both the cysteine and the phenylalanine. CDR3 DNA only is kept here, 45 bases in frame from base 1. According to the germline V gene, CDR1 reads SGHRS and CDR2 reads YFSETQ. Trimming accounts for 3 bases at V and 2 bases at J, while the number of junction bases matched to no gene is 6. The library was prepared using the immunoSEQ multiplex PCR assay. Qiagen DNeasy or QIAamp micro DNA kits were used to isolate DNA, and the Adaptive Biotechnology human TCRB sequencing kit was used to sequence TCRB. An Illumina MiSeq was used to sequence the TCRB libraries. On the study's bioinformatics: The kit provider's software was used to analyze TCRB sequence data, and Fisher's exact test was used to test clonotype templates for tumor enrichment. This immuneACCESS table, as held by TCRdb, lists in-frame sequences with V and J called but not all clones. Of the missing ones, under half trace to an unresolved V gene in checked studies; the others have no known cause. The V and J calls and clone size were taken over from that table, and D and trimming were inferred from the DNA. This sample is represented by around 4,800 clones; about 67% of them were singletons. The ten largest clones take up about 17% of the sample.

This clone is characterized as large (0.1 to 1%). What antigen it recognizes has not been identified. No much larger clone exists at a distance of one base, and base qualities are not known. The paper's findings and limits, for the study overall: Rather than memory responses to the cancer, some blood-derived responses might reflect cross-reactivity or in vitro priming of naive T cells.

This sequence was found in a man aged 55 to 70 with non-small cell lung cancer. Sequenced material: lung tumor tissue. The rearrangement combines TRBV5-1 with TRBJ2-7; 9 of the junction bases match TRBD2. The CDR3 sequence is CASSSDPSGAYEQYF. The bases read TGCGCCAGCAGCTCAGACCCTAGCGGGGCCTACGAGCAGTACTTC.